This T cell receptor (beta chain) was profiled in a study of circulating and synovial CD4+ cells in juvenile arthritis (dated by TCRdb to the mid-2010s). At the level of the whole study: Within each patient, the TCRbeta CDR3 repertoires of synovial CD4 T cells, bulk blood CD4 T cells and circulating HLA-DR+ CD4 T cells were compared. The goal of the repertoire sequencing was to confirm that synovial clonotypes were enriched in a circulating synovial-like CD4 T cell subset.

Points on this clone: Its antigen target is currently unknown. No quality values exist for individual bases; no much larger clone is one base distant.

Library preparation employed the immunoSEQ multiplex PCR assay. An external provider carried out the TCRbeta CDR3 sequencing as a commercial service. Per the authors' processing: The analyses relied on productive nucleotide sequences along with amino acid sequences obtained through in silico translation. To equalise sample size, diversity was assessed as Renyi entropy across alpha values by taking the median of 200 repeated subsamples. Pairwise repertoire distance was calculated as one minus the Chao-modified Jaccard index to correct for under-sampling and was used for clustering. Frequency-weighted overlap with synovial clonotypes was calculated across 200 sample sizes, using 200 draws without replacement for each, and the value reported was the one at the size of the smaller sample. The source is immuneACCESS, and TCRdb retained only in-frame sequences with V and J called. Part of the clones is not carried over; for the studies checked, unresolved V genes explain less than half of this, and the remainder is unexplained. Clone size and the V and J calls come from that table; the DNA yielded D and trimming. The sample table shows tens of thousands of clones, and 95% to 96% are seen once. The ten largest make up 0.15% to 0.2% of the sample.

Summary of the overall study and its limitations: Because overlap with synovium rose as sequencing depth increased, the measured fractions of shared clonotypes likely underestimated the overlap of the full repertoire. Circulating pathogenic-like lymphocytes were found to cluster with synovial T cells, and a substantially higher fraction of CDR3 sequences was shared with synovium by circulating pathogenic-like lymphocytes than by bulk blood. Because T cell genome counts differed by at least an order of magnitude between CPL and bulk blood CD4 samples, sample-size effects were addressed. No difference between circulating pathogenic-like lymphocytes and bulk blood T cells was detected by traditional Vbeta family usage analysis. Synovial and circulating pathogenic-like lymphocyte repertoires were less diverse than bulk blood CD4 repertoires, and some CPL samples were as oligoclonal as synovium.

The sequenced samples came from patients who had active juvenile idiopathic arthritis. Sorting was carried out immediately after cells were thawed, and dead cells were excluded with Live/Dead Fixable Near-IR Stain. Relative to germline, V is 2 bases shorter and J is 7 bases shorter, with 6 bases between their ends. The CDR1 and CDR2 encoded by the germline V gene (reference sequence) are LNHNV and YYDKDF. Spanning cysteine to phenylalanine, the CDR3 consists of 13 amino acids. CDR3 DNA is the only sequence kept; it has 39 bases, read in frame from the first base. Sequenced sample: CD4+ T cells from blood. Recombination linked TRBV15 to TRBJ1-6; confidence is insufficient to name the D gene. The receptor's source is a human donor with juvenile idiopathic arthritis. Read as DNA, the sequence is TGTGCCACCAGCAGATCCCCAAATTCACCCCTCCACTTT. The encoded protein is CATSRSPNSPLHF.